This T cell receptor (beta chain) was sequenced in a study of T-cell memory formation after mild COVID-19 (TCRdb year 2021). The study in broad terms: TCR sequence clusters from the two donors were largely donor specific. In a couple of donors, T-cell clones that expanded and contracted after mild COVID-19 were tracked by sequencing TCRalpha and TCRbeta repertoires over time. The cohort comprised two young, previously healthy adult volunteers, one female and one male. Summary of the overall study and its limitations: The detection of some responding clones in pre-infection memory suggests that pre-existing cross-reactive memory T cells joined the SARS-CoV-2 response. Contracting CD4+ clones were found mainly in CM and EM memory subsets, while CD8+ clones were enriched in EMRA. Clones contracting from day 15 to 85 had balanced CD4/CD8 phenotypes, while a second wave expanding from day 15 to 37 was biased towards CD4+. SARS-CoV-2 specificity of the second-wave clones peaking on day 37 was not confirmed. The study included only a couple of mild cases, and larger cohorts that include severe cases with pre-infection samples were judged to be necessary.

V is cut by 0 bases and J by 1 base, and the space between the germline ends is 14 bases. The CDR3, cysteine through phenylalanine, is 16 amino acids long. The read is trimmed to its CDR3 DNA, 48 bases read in frame from base 1. CDR1 and CDR2 were assigned from the germline V gene (reference sequence) as SGHNT and YYREEE. Sequencing instrument: Illumina NovaSeq 6000. cDNA libraries for TCRalpha and TCRbeta were prepared by 5'RACE using constant-segment primers, with sample barcodes and unique molecular identifiers added. Trizol reagent was used to extract RNA from every sample. Amplification of the libraries took two PCR steps, and the second step added a second sample barcode plus Illumina TruSeq adapters. Sequencing of libraries was performed on an Illumina NovaSeq with 2 x 150 bp paired-end reads. In the source study's methods: Demultiplexing of reads and collapsing into UMI-guided consensus sequences were performed with migec v1.2.7. Using mixcr v2.1.11, the UMI consensuses were aligned to TRA and TRB V and J templates and assembled into clonotypes. A clonotype was counted as expanded or contracted only when both edgeR and NoisET called the clonotype significant, with the noise models trained on biological replicates. For edgeR calls, the cutoffs were a false discovery rate-adjusted p below 0.01 and a log2 fold-change threshold of 1. As an exploratory analysis of dynamics, PCA with hierarchical clustering was applied to max-normalized trajectories of the 1000 most abundant clonotypes. Each responding clone was given a CD4 or CD8 phenotype based on the CD4+ and CD8+ repertoires, which had been sequenced separately. In-frame beta chains were kept once TCRdb had trimmed the public reads at Q25 with fastp and called clones with MiXCR. Merged by CDR3 protein, the rows form single entries marked with the most common genes and DNA. The V and J calls and clone size come from TCRdb's table, not from the authors' own analysis. This sample lists 150,000 to 200,000 distinct CDR3 sequences; approximately 14% were detected once. The ten largest clonotypes hold 12% to 15% of the sample.

A remark on this clonotype: No antigen is known for it. Base qualities are not provided; no much larger clone lies one nucleotide away.

PBMCs were isolated by Ficoll-Paque density gradient centrifugation. The sequence was collected from an adult woman who had mild COVID-19 (a few samples of this study predate the infection). The sample titles of this study are shuffled in the database, so cell type and time point are left out; the donor was told from shared clones. The chain joins TRBV5-4 to TRBJ2-7; TRBD2 is a possible D gene, resting on 6 matching bases. The sequenced sample was PBMCs or a T cell subset sorted from them (not recorded which). The CDR3 in this case is CASSLGPGDGSYEQYF. The DNA sequence is given as TGTGCCAGCAGCTTGGGGCCGGGGGACGGATCCTACGAGCAGTACTTC.